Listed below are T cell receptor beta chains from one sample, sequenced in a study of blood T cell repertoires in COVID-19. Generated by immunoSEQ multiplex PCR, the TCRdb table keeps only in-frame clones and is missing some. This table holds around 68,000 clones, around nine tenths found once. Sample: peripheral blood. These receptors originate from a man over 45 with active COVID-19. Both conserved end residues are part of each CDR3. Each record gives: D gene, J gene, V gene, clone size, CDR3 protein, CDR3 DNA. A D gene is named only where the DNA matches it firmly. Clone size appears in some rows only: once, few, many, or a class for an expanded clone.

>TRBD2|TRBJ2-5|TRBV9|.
CASSVSGAGETQYF
TGTGCCAGCAGCGTTAGCGGGGCGGGCGAGACCCAGTACTTC
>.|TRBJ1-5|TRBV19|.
CASSIPGPGDQPQHF
TGTGCCAGTAGTATTCCGGGACCAGGGGATCAGCCCCAGCATTTT
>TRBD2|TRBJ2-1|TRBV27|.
CASSWGRARNEQFF
TGTGCCAGCAGTTGGGGGAGGGCACGGAATGAGCAGTTCTTC
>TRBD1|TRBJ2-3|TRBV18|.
CASSPTGGGTTDTQYF
TGTGCCAGCTCACCGACAGGGGGCGGTACCACAGATACGCAGTATTTT
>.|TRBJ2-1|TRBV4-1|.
CASSQNLENRYNEQFF
TGCGCCAGCAGCCAAAACTTGGAGAACCGATACAATGAGCAGTTCTTC
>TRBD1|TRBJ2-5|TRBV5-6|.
CASSSGQGQETQYF
TGTGCCAGCAGTTCCGGACAGGGACAAGAGACCCAGTACTTC
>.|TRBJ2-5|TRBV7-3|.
CASSLVRTETQYF
TGTGCCAGCAGCTTAGTTAGAACAGAGACCCAGTACTTC
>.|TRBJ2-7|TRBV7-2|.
CASSSSHSYEQYF
TGTGCCAGCAGCTCATCACACTCCTACGAGCAGTACTTC
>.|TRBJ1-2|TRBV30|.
CAWTSQGRNYGYTF
TGTGCCTGGACCTCCCAGGGGCGGAACTATGGCTACACCTTC
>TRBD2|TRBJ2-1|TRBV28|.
CASSFTPGTSGRVLYNEQFF
TGTGCCAGCAGTTTTACCCCTGGGACTAGCGGGAGGGTCCTCTACAATGAGCAGTTCTTC
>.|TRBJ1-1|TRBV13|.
CASSLTVNTEAFF
TGTGCCAGCAGCTTAACGGTGAACACTGAAGCTTTCTTT
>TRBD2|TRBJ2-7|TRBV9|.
CASSVAGTSGYEQYF
TGTGCCAGCAGCGTAGCAGGGACTAGCGGCTACGAGCAGTACTTC
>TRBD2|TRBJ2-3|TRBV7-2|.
CASRSWAGGIDTQYF
TGTGCCAGCAGGTCGTGGGCGGGAGGGATAGATACGCAGTATTTT
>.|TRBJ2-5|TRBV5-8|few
CASRVASGEETQYF
TGTGCCAGCAGGGTGGCGTCGGGGGAAGAGACCCAGTACTTC
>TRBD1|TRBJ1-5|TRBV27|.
CASSLLSPRGGSQPQHF
TGTGCCAGCAGTTTATTGAGCCCCAGAGGGGGCAGTCAGCCCCAGCATTTT
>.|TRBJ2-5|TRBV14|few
CASSQVGGSETQYF
TGTGCCAGCAGCCAAGTCGGGGGATCGGAGACCCAGTACTTC
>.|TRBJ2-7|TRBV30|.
CAWSLGNSYEQYF
TGTGCCTGGTCCCTCGGTAACTCCTACGAGCAGTACTTC
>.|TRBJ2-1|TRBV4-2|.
CASSQGTSSSYNEQFF
TGTGCCAGCAGCCAAGGGACTTCCAGCTCCTACAATGAGCAGTTCTTC
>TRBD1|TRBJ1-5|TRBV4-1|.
CASSPDREEPQHF
TGCGCCAGCAGTCCGGACAGGGAAGAGCCCCAGCATTTT
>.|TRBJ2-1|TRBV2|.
CASGPGLDNEQFF
TGTGCCAGCGGGCCAGGTCTTGACAATGAGCAGTTCTTC
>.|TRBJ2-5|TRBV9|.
CASSVNIGGETQYF
TGTGCCAGCAGCGTAAATATAGGAGGAGAGACCCAGTACTTC
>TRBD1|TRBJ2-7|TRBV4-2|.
CASSQVLTGGYEQYF
TGTGCCAGCAGCCAAGTTCTTACAGGGGGCTACGAGCAGTACTTC
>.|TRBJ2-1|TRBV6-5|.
CASSSLSNEQFF
TGTGCCAGCAGTTCCCTGAGCAATGAGCAGTTCTTC
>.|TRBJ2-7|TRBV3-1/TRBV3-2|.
CASSQQGNEQYF
TGTGCCAGCAGCCAGCAGGGCAACGAGCAGTACTTC
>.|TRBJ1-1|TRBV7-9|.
CASSNRGQTGVEAFF
TGTGCCAGCAGCAATCGCGGTCAGACGGGAGTTGAAGCTTTCTTT
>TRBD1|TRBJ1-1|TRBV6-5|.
CASSYSTFRGSNEAFF
TGTGCCAGCAGTTACTCGACGTTCAGGGGGTCTAATGAAGCTTTCTTT
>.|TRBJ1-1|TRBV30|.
CAWTGNMNTEAFF
TGTGCCTGGACAGGAAATATGAACACTGAAGCTTTCTTT
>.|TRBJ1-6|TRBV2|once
CASSVGLGGRGNSPLHF
TGTGCCAGCAGTGTAGGTCTGGGCGGCAGGGGTAATTCACCCCTCCACTTT
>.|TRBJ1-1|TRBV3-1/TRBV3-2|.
CASSLGRNTEAFF
TGTGCCAGCAGCCTTGGCAGGAACACTGAAGCTTTCTTT
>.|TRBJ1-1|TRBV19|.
CATSFLLGTVGTEAFF
TGTGCCACGTCGTTCCTACTGGGGACTGTGGGGACTGAAGCTTTCTTT
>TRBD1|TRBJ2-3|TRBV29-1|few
CSVTGHDTDTQYF
TGCAGCGTGACAGGGCACGACACAGATACGCAGTATTTT
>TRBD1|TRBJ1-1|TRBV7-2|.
CASSSHASGQKSF
TGTGCCAGCAGCTCCCACGCTTCGGGACAGAAAAGCTTT
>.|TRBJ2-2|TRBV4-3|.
CASSPRRTGELFF
TGCGCCAGCAGCCCTAGACGCACCGGGGAGCTGTTTTTT
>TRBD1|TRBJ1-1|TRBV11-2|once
CASSLRGLDTEAFF
TGTGCCAGCAGCTTAAGGGGGCTGGACACTGAAGCTTTCTTT
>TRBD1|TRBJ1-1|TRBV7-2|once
CASSPPGQGGTEAFF
TGTGCCAGCAGCCCTCCGGGACAGGGAGGAACTGAAGCTTTCTTT
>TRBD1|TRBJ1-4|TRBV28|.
CASSSPGQGKTNEKLFF
TGTGCCAGCAGCAGTCCGGGACAGGGGAAAACTAATGAAAAACTGTTTTTT
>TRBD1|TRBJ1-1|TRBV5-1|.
CASSLNAGGATEAFF
TGCGCCAGCAGCTTAAACGCAGGGGGCGCTACTGAAGCTTTCTTT